The 15 T cell receptor beta chains below all came from one sample that was sequenced in a study of Ad26.COV2.S vaccination and SARS-CoV-2 variants. Profiled with immunoSEQ multiplex PCR; TCRdb holds only in-frame clones, not every one. The top ten clones hold about 10% of a sample with hundreds of thousands of clones, 70% to 90% of them seen once. The treatment denotes: around 19 received Ad26.COV2.S at low or high dose, single or two shots; about five received placebo; per-sample allocation not given. The study sampled participants on day 63 after the first vaccine or placebo injection. This material consisted of peripheral blood, taken in a trial of Ad26.COV2.S vaccine versus placebo. These TCRs come from a person aged 18-60 years who received the Ad26.COV2.S COVID-19 vaccine or a placebo.

The chain uses TRBV10-2 and TRBJ2-7; D possibly corresponds to TRBD2 (6 bases). The germline gives CDR1 WSHSY, CDR2 SAAADI. V lost 3 bases and J lost 6, with 18 bases in between. The CDR3 has 15 residues. The CDR3 sequence: CASSDLVGGMSEQYF. The CDR3 DNA reads as TGCGCCAGCAGTGATTTAGTGGGGGGAATGAGCGAGCAGTACTTC.

This clone was found a few times. The CDR3 nucleotides read TGTGCCAGCAGCTCCTCGACAGGGGGCCTTGAGCAGTTCTTC. As protein: CASSSSTGGLEQFF. The chain carries TRBV11-1 and TRBJ2-1, with 10 bases identical to TRBD1. This CDR3 is built from 14 residues. CDR1 SGHAT and CDR2 FQDESV come from the germline V gene (reference sequence). After removal of 4 bases from V and 9 bases from J, the junction contained 6 bases not matched to a gene.

The J gene is TRBJ1-2, the V gene TRBV5-1, with 7 bases lining up with TRBD1. Germline CDR1 reads SGHRS; CDR2 reads YFSETQ. CDR3 length equals 15 residues. The V gene end was trimmed by 2 bases and the J gene end by 4 bases; junction bases not matched to a gene: 8. The CDR3 here is CASSFDRVGVYGYTF. The DNA of the CDR3 is TGCGCCAGCAGCTTCGACAGGGTCGGGGTCTATGGCTACACCTTC. Drawing the rest from reference TRBV5-1 and TRBJ1-2, the complete variable domain is KAGVTQTPRYLIKTRGQQVTLSCSPISGHRSVSWYQQTPGQGLQFLFEYFSETQRNKGNFPGRFSGRQFSNSRSEMNVSTLELGDSALYLCASSFDRVGVYGYTFGSGTRLTVV.

The genes are TRBV5-4 and TRBJ1-2; D possibly corresponds to TRBD1 (6 bases). The V and J ends lost 4 bases and 2 bases respectively, with 9 bases between them. This CDR3 contains 13 residues. The germline CDR1 and CDR2 sequences are SGHNT and YYREEE (reference sequence). Here the CDR3 reads CASSGDINYGYTF. The CDR3 bases are TGTGCCAGCAGCGGGGACATCAACTATGGCTACACCTTC.

CDR3 sequence: CASSWTQGFQPQHF. The CDR3 DNA reads TGTGCCAGCAGCTGGACACAGGGGTTTCAGCCCCAGCATTTT. The V call is TRBV7-2, the J call TRBJ1-5; TRBD1 agrees at 7 bases. This CDR3 contains 14 residues. After removal of 4 bases from V and 6 bases from J, the junction contained 6 bases not matched to a gene. Germline CDR1 reads SGHTA; CDR2 reads FQGNSA.

This sequence joins TRBV5-6 and TRBJ2-1; maybe TRBD2 (6 bases). The CDR3 contains 12 residues. V shed 3 bases and J shed 9 bases, with 10 bases lying between them. Germline CDR1 is SGHDT and CDR2 is YYEEEE. CDR3 in amino acids: CASSSPGGEQFF. CDR3 bases: TGTGCCAGCAGCTCCCCCGGGGGTGAGCAGTTCTTC. Variable domain in full (rest from reference TRBV5-6 and TRBJ2-1): DAGVTQSPTHLIKTRGQQVTLRCSPKSGHDTVSWYQQALGQGPQFIFQYYEEEERQRGNFPDRFSGHQFPNYSSELNVNALLLGDSALYLCASSSPGGEQFFGPGTRLTVL.

The chain recombines TRBV27 with TRBJ1-2, with D tentatively TRBD1 (6 bases). V was pared by 6 bases and J by 8 bases, with 22 bases between. CDR3 length: 15 amino acids. Germline assignment: CDR1 MNHEY and CDR2 SMNVEV (reference sequence). The CDR3 coding sequence is TGTGCCAGCAGCCCGGTGCGGGGGGCGCCCCGGGGCTACACCTTC. Translation: CASSPVRGAPRGYTF.

As to this clone: Other nucleotide sequences from this sample produce the same CDR3. The chain is built from TRBV28 and TRBJ1-1; 8 nucleotides match TRBD1. V trimming: 3 bases; J trimming: 5 bases; junction bases outside the gene matches: 8. The CDR3 extends over 15 amino acids. The germline V gene encodes CDR1 MDHEN and CDR2 SYDVKM. CDR3 residues: CASSLPTGGGTEAFF. In DNA form, the CDR3 reads TGTGCCAGCAGTTTGCCTACAGGGGGAGGTACTGAAGCTTTCTTT.

The CDR3 sequence: CASSMGEGGAGYGYTF. The CDR3 DNA follows: TGTGCCAGTAGCATGGGCGAGGGGGGCGCGGGGTATGGCTACACCTTC. The chain carries TRBV19 and TRBJ1-2; D is perhaps TRBD1 (6 bases). Trimming pared 6 bases from V and 5 bases from J, leaving 22 bases between. The V gene's germline CDR1 is LNHDA and CDR2 SQIVND (reference sequence). This CDR3 comprises 16 residues.

The gene calls are TRBV12-3 or TRBV12-4 and TRBJ1-2, with D hard to call. The germline V and J ends were trimmed by 6 bases and 4 bases, with 9 bases remaining between them. The CDR3 extends over 12 amino acids. The CDR3 sequence: CASRGQVYGYTF. In DNA, the CDR3 is TGTGCCAGCAGAGGGCAGGTCTATGGCTACACCTTC.

This sequence joins TRBV3-1 (or the pseudogene TRBV3-2) and TRBJ2-7; 7 nucleotides line up with TRBD1. This CDR3 is 14 amino acids long. Germline-derived CDR1 and CDR2 are LGHDT and YNNKEL (reference sequence). V was clipped by 2 bases and J by 4 bases; unmatched bases: 5. CDR3 coding DNA: TGTGCCAGCAGCCAACAGGGGGTTACTTACGAGCAGTACTTC. It yields the protein CASSQQGVTYEQYF.

V and J are TRBV6-5 and TRBJ1-5, with TRBD1 as a possible D gene (5 bases). V shed 0 bases and J shed 5 bases, with 11 bases lying between them. The CDR3 is 15 amino acids. CDR1 and CDR2 (germline): MNHEY, SVGAGI. The CDR3 here is CASSYSHRRDQPQHF. In DNA form, the CDR3 reads TGTGCCAGCAGTTACTCGCACAGGCGAGATCAGCCCCAGCATTTT.

The chain is built from TRBV11-2 and TRBJ2-3, with unresolved D. The CDR3 has 15 amino acids. The V gene lost 4 bases and the J gene lost 4 bases, with 15 bases spanning the gap. CDR1 and CDR2 (germline): SGHAT, FQNNGV. The CDR3 bases are TGTGCCAGCAGCTCCCGACTGGGCGCCTCAGATACGCAGTATTTT. Encoded protein: CASSSRLGASDTQYF.

This chain joins TRBV27 and TRBJ2-7; 7 bases align to TRBD2. Germline V gene lookup returns CDR1 MNHEY and CDR2 SMNVEV (reference sequence). This CDR3 spans 16 amino acids. V was pared by 6 bases and J by 2 bases, with 13 bases of the junction left unmatched. The CDR3: CASSTLGLAEPYEQYF. CDR3 nucleotides: TGTGCCAGCAGCACCTTGGGTCTAGCGGAACCCTACGAGCAGTACTTC.

This clone is a singleton in its sample. The chain has TRBV6-2 or TRBV6-3 and TRBJ2-3; 10 bases line up with TRBD2. The CDR3 loop spans 16 amino acids. Per the germline V gene, CDR1 is MNHEY and CDR2 is SVGEGT. V lost 2 bases and J lost 6; bases outside the gene matches: 8. CDR3 bases: TGTGCCAGCAGTTACCCGACTAGCGGGCTTGCGGATACGCAGTATTTT. Translating it yields CASSYPTSGLADTQYF.